This T cell receptor (beta chain) was documented in a study of OX40 agonist ivuxolimab in advanced cancers. Turning to the study itself: Patients undergoing dose escalation presented with hepatocellular carcinoma, melanoma, renal cell or head and neck cancer.

On this clone itself: Its cognate antigen is unknown.

The study's findings and limits: Near-lowest levels of clonal expansion characterized partial responders at 0.1-3.0 mg/kg. At 0.1 to 3.0 mg/kg, CD4+ and CD8+ blood T cells expanded clonally by week 6.

Measured with immunoSEQ multiplex PCR; TCRdb has only the in-frame clones, and not every one. This sample has under 65,000 clones, with 87% found just once. V lost 4 bases to trimming and J lost 7 bases, with 21 bases between them. The germline CDR1 and CDR2 sequences are SGHRS and YFSETQ. The CDR3 has 15 residues. The rearrangement joins TRBV5-1 to TRBJ2-7; D may be TRBD1 or TRBD2 (5 bases each). This TCR was sampled from an adult with an advanced solid tumor such as melanoma, head and neck, liver or kidney cancer. Specimen: CD4+ or CD8+ T cells sorted from blood, collected in a trial of the OX40 agonist ivuxolimab. CDR3: CASSQVEGYGEEQYF. For the CDR3, the DNA is TGCGCCAGCAGCCAGGTCGAGGGGTACGGAGAGGAGCAGTACTTC.